This TCR beta chain was found in a study of T-cell reconstitution after alpha-beta-depleted transplantation in children. This CDR3 comprises 15 residues. V lost 2 bases and J lost 0, with 8 bases in between. Germline V CDR1 and CDR2: MNHEY, SMNVEV (reference sequence). Researchers prepared the TCRbeta library using unique molecular identifiers, the study reports. Using its own MiXCR run on the PCR reads, TCRdb lists one record per CDR3 protein. The sample yields 500,000 or so distinct CDR3 sequences, 30% to 35% seen once. The sequence was obtained from a human donor who donated a stem cell graft to a child with aplastic anemia. V usage is TRBV27 and J usage is TRBJ1-5; no reliable D call. The sample consisted of PBMCs from the stem cell graft donor, taken from the stem cell graft. The CDR3 is CASSLSPYSNQPQHF. The CDR3 DNA reads TGTGCCAGCAGTTTAAGTCCGTATAGCAATCAGCCCCAGCATTTT.